The 10 T cell receptor beta chains below come from one sample, sequenced in a study of blood T cells in healthy people across ages. A sample-barcoded 5' primer and a J-beta primer mix were used in a second PCR of roughly 7 to 11 cycles. TCRdb independently ran MiXCR on the 5' RACE reads; one entry per CDR3 protein. The sample holds 780,000 or so distinct CDR3 sequences, 20% to 25% seen once. This sample was also put to use in a study of T cells of mothers and their children.

Sequencing was performed on blood. The receptors come from a boy aged 10-17 years in good health.

This chain connects TRBV27 to TRBJ2-1; D is unclear. CDR1 and CDR2 (germline): MNHEY, SMNVEV (reference sequence). V was shortened by 8 bases and J by 2 bases, with 7 bases between the two germline ends. This CDR3 is built from 12 residues. The CDR3 region has the DNA TGTGCCAGCGGGGATCCCTACAATGAGCAGTTCTTC. Translated, it gives CASGDPYNEQFF.

The chain has TRBV6-5 and TRBJ2-2, with 8 bases fitting TRBD2. Trimming removed 0 bases from V and 9 bases from J; junction bases left unmatched: 9. Germline CDR1 and CDR2: MNHEY and SVGAGI. The CDR3 extends over 16 amino acids. CDR3 coding DNA: TGTGCCAGCAGTTACTCGGTCGGACTAGCTTCCCGGGAGCTGTTTTTT. Translated: CASSYSVGLASRELFF.

The chain links TRBV10-3 to TRBJ2-5; the match to TRBD2 covers 11 bases. The J call is in doubt because the DNA end fits TRBJ2-1 better. The CDR3 covers 16 residues. Germline V CDR1 and CDR2: ENHRY, SYGVKD. The CDR3 spells CAISEELAGVPHEQFF. In nucleotides, the CDR3 is TGTGCCATCAGTGAGGAACTAGCGGGAGTTCCCCATGAGCAGTTCTTC.

This clonotype has only a few counts. This chain links TRBV14 with TRBJ2-1, with 7 bases lining up with TRBD1. This CDR3 region has 16 residues. The trim removed 4 bases at V and 6 bases at J, leaving 12 bases unmatched. Germline V CDR1 and CDR2: SGHDN, FVKESK. As DNA, the CDR3 is TGTGCCAGCAGCCCTTGGGACAGTGGTACCCTCAATGAGCAGTTCTTC. Translating gives CASSPWDSGTLNEQFF.

The chain uses TRBV5-5 and TRBJ2-4, with D possibly matching TRBD1 (6 bases). Germline V lookup: CDR1 SGHKS, CDR2 YYEKEE (reference sequence). The CDR3 is 16 amino acids. Trimming stripped 5 bases from V and 3 bases from J, with 18 bases between. CDR3 loop: CASRGIQGESKNIQYF. The DNA of the CDR3 is TGTGCCAGCAGGGGGATACAGGGAGAGAGCAAAAACATTCAGTACTTC.

The J gene is TRBJ2-6, the V gene TRBV2, with a possible D match to TRBD1 (6 bases). Germline V gene data show CDR1 as SNHLY and CDR2 as FYNNEI. This CDR3 has 14 amino acids. The germline V and J ends were trimmed by 8 bases and 2 bases, with 10 bases remaining between them. CDR3: CASANRAGANVLTF. The CDR3 DNA sequence: TGTGCCAGCGCTAACAGGGCTGGGGCCAACGTCCTGACTTTC.

This clonotype has a handful of counts. This chain links TRBV10-3 with TRBJ1-4, with TRBD1 matching over 7 bases. V gave up 6 bases and J gave up 4 bases; unmatched junction bases: 2. The germline CDR1 and CDR2 sequences are ENHRY and SYGVKD. CDR3 length: 13 residues. CDR3 sequence (DNA): TGTGCCATCAGCGGACAGGTTAATGAAAAACTGTTTTTT. Translated, it gives CAISGQVNEKLFF.

This clonotype has just a few counts. The chain joins TRBV7-9 to TRBJ1-1, with 7 positions matching TRBD1. V shed 5 bases and J 3 bases; nucleotides not matched to a gene: 6. Germline CDR1 reads SEHNR; CDR2 reads FQNEAQ (reference sequence). This CDR3 spans 14 amino acids. The CDR3 nucleotides read TGTGCCAGCAGCCAACCAACAGGGGACACTGAAGCTTTCTTT. This codes for CASSQPTGDTEAFF.

The chain links TRBV9 to TRBJ2-5; 7 nucleotides agree with TRBD2. Germline loops: CDR1 SGDLS, CDR2 YYNGEE. The V and J ends lost 4 bases and 3 bases, in that order; junction bases with no gene match: 6. CDR3 length: 14 amino acids. The CDR3 protein is CASSLGGLEETQYF. CDR3 DNA sequence: TGTGCCAGCAGCTTGGGAGGGCTGGAAGAGACCCAGTACTTC.

The chain joins TRBV28 to TRBJ2-7; 7 nucleotides line up with TRBD1. Germline trimming cut 10 bases from V and 0 bases from J; bases unmatched to any gene: 12. This CDR3 has 15 residues. Germline values: CDR1 MDHEN, CDR2 SYDVKM. The CDR3 DNA is TGTGCCATTAGAACGCCGGGACAGTCCTCCTACGAGCAGTACTTC. Its protein product is CAIRTPGQSSYEQYF.